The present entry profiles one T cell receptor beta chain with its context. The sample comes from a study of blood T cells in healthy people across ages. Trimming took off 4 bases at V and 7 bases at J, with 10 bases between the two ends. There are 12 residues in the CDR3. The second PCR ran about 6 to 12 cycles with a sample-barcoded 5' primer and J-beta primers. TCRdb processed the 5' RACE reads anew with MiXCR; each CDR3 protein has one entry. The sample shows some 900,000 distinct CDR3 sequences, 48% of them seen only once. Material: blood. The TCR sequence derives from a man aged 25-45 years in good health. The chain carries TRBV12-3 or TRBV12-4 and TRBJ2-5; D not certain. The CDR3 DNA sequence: TGTGCCAGCAGTTCGCTCCCGGGGACCCAGTACTTC. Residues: CASSSLPGTQYF.